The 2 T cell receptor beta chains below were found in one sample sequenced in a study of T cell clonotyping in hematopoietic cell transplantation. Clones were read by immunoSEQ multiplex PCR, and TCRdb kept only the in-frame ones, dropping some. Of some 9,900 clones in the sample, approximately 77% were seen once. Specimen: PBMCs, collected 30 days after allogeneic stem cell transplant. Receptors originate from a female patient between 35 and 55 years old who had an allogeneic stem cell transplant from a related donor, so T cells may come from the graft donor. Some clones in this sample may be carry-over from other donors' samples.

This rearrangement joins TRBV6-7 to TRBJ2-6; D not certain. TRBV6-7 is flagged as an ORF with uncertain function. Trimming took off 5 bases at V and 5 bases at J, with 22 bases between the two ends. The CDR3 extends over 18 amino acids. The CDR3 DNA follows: TGTGCCAGCAGTATGTCGTTGTATTTACAAAGTCGGGCCAACGTCCTGACTTTC. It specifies CASSMSLYLQSRANVLTF.

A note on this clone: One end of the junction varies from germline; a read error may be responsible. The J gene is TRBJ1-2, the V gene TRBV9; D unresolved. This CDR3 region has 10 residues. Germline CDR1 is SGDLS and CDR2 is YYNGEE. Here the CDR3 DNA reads TGTGCCAGCAGCGTAGAGGCCTCGGCCTTC. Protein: CASSVEASAF. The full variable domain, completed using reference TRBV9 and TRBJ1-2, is DSGVTQTPKHLITATGQRVTLRCSPRSGDLSVYWYQQSLDQGLQFLIQYYNGEERAKGNILERFSAQQFPDLHSELNLSSLELGDSALYFCASSVEASAFGSGTRLTVV.